The clone carrying this T cell receptor (beta chain) occurred a few times. Its antigen is not known. TCRdb keeps only in-frame clones here, not all; method: immunoSEQ multiplex PCR. The repertoire holds tens of thousands of clones, with roughly 75% as singletons. This record belongs to a study of vaccination effects on CD4 cells after COVID-19. Cells that had been cultured for 10 days were the source of isolated CD4+ T cells. The person had PCR-confirmed SARS-CoV-2 infection between March and December 2020. Two doses of either BNT162b2 or mRNA-1273 were given to each participant. With 8 bases removed from V and 0 bases from J, the gap between germline ends came to 9 bases. The CDR3 consists of 13 residues. The germline CDR1 and CDR2 sequences are SGHTA and FQGTGA.

The V call is TRBV7-3, the J call TRBJ2-3; D might be TRBD2 (6 bases). The source was CD4+ T cells from PBMCs cultured without peptide, collected after COVID-19 vaccination. This clonotype was obtained from a human donor who had a prior SARS-CoV-2 infection. This CDR3 reads CASQSGSTDTQYF. For the CDR3, the DNA is TGTGCCAGCCAGAGCGGGAGCACAGATACGCAGTATTTT.